The 4 T cell receptor beta chains below all came from one sample that was sequenced in a study of T-cell memory formation after mild COVID-19. MiXCR was run by TCRdb on the 5' RACE reads, yielding one entry per CDR3 protein. The sample has approximately 440,000 distinct CDR3 sequences, over 15% seen once. Sequences were obtained from PBMCs or a T cell subset sorted from them (not recorded which). The receptors were sampled from an adult woman who had mild COVID-19 (a few samples of this study predate the infection). Cell type and time point are not known.

This clonotype was counted between two and nine times. The genes are TRBV7-9 and TRBJ2-3; the D is unclear. V lost 3 bases to trimming and J lost 4 bases, with 5 bases between them. Per germline, CDR1 SEHNR and CDR2 FQNEAQ (reference sequence). This CDR3 has 12 residues. CDR3 DNA: TGTGCCAGCAGCTTGAGGTCAGATACGCAGTATTTT. Amino acid sequence: CASSLRSDTQYF. The variable domain in full, with the rest retrieved from reference TRBV7-9 and TRBJ2-3, is DTGVSQNPRHKITKRGQNVTFRCDPISEHNRLYWYRQTLGQGPEFLTYFQNEAQLEKSRLLSDRFSAERPKGSFSTLEIQRTEQGDSAMYLCASSLRSDTQYFGPGTRLTVL.

This clonotype was seen more than once but under ten times. The V gene is TRBV4-1, the J gene TRBJ2-7; D perhaps matches TRBD2 (6 bases). Trimming took 0 bases from V and 4 from J, leaving 13 bases between them. The CDR3 is 15 residues long. The germline CDR1 and CDR2 sequences are MGHRA and YSYEKL. CDR3 sequence: CASSQEEGLSYEQYF. CDR3 bases: TGCGCCAGCAGCCAAGAGGAGGGTTTATCTTACGAGCAGTACTTC.

The rearrangement uses TRBV5-1 and TRBJ1-1; D remains ambiguous. The CDR3 contains 14 residues. The ends were cut back, 0 bases at V and 2 bases at J, with 8 bases in the middle. Germline CDR1 SGHRS, CDR2 YFSETQ. In DNA form, the CDR3 reads TGCGCCAGCAGCTTGGGAGTCTCAAACACTGAAGCTTTCTTT. It translates to CASSLGVSNTEAFF.

The chain recombines TRBV29-1 with TRBJ1-1; D remains unclear. This CDR3 contains 13 residues. Germline-derived CDR1 and CDR2 are SQVTM and ANQGSEA. V was cut by 2 bases and J by 1 base, with 8 bases left in between. The CDR3 DNA reads as TGCAGCGTTGAAAGCGTGCGGAACACTGAAGCTTTCTTT. Its translation is CSVESVRNTEAFF.